A single sample gave rise to the 9 T cell receptor beta chains below, sequenced in a study of OX40 agonist ivuxolimab in advanced cancers. The repertoire was sequenced with immunoSEQ multiplex PCR; TCRdb's copy has only in-frame clones and lacks some. The sample records tens of thousands of clones, roughly nine tenths being singletons. The sequencing used CD4+ or CD8+ T cells sorted from blood, collected in a trial of the OX40 agonist ivuxolimab. All receptors come from an adult with an advanced solid tumor such as melanoma, head and neck, liver or kidney cancer.

The chain recombines TRBV19 with TRBJ2-7; D is unresolved. CDR1 LNHDA and CDR2 SQIVND come from the germline V gene (reference sequence). The CDR3 is 13 amino acids. Trimming pared 6 bases from V and 1 base from J, leaving 10 bases between. CDR3 DNA sequence: TGTGCCAGTAGCCTTGGGCAGTCCTACGAGCAGTACTTC. This translates into CASSLGQSYEQYF.

The rearrangement joins TRBV28 to TRBJ2-2; tentatively, D is TRBD1 (6 bases). V lost 5 bases, J lost 1 base, and 8 bases lay in between. The CDR3 has 14 amino acids. Per germline, CDR1 MDHEN and CDR2 SYDVKM. In DNA, the CDR3 is TGTGCCAGCAGTCCCAGGGGGAACACCGGGGAGCTGTTTTTT. Its protein is CASSPRGNTGELFF.

This chain connects TRBV6-1 to TRBJ2-7; TRBD1 agrees at 7 bases. V lost 6 bases to trimming and J lost 0 bases; unmatched junction nucleotides: 8. The germline CDR1 and CDR2 sequences are MNHNS and SASEGT. This CDR3 region has 15 residues. This CDR3 is CASSPDRSYSYEQYF. For the CDR3, the DNA is TGTGCCAGCAGCCCGGACAGGTCATACTCCTACGAGCAGTACTTC.

This clone was picked up one time. This chain uses TRBV30 with TRBJ2-7; weak D call: TRBD1 (6 bases). The CDR3 spans 14 residues. V lost 3 bases to trimming and J lost 5 bases, with 17 bases between them. Germline V gene sequence: CDR1 GTSNPN, CDR2 SVGIG (reference sequence). CDR3 DNA sequence: TGTGCCTGGAGCTGGGGGCAGGGTGTTAACGAGCAGTACTTC. This gives the protein CAWSWGQGVNEQYF.

This chain connects TRBV7-2 to TRBJ2-3, with 10 bases aligning to TRBD2. Unmatched junction bases numbered 5, after V lost 2 bases and J lost 0 bases. The CDR3 length is 17 residues. Germline values: CDR1 SGHTA, CDR2 FQGNSA. CDR3: CASSLWGAGGSTDTQYF. DNA of the CDR3: TGTGCCAGCAGCTTATGGGGAGCGGGAGGGAGCACAGATACGCAGTATTTT.

This chain joins TRBV6-5 and TRBJ2-2; D remains ambiguous. The V gene's germline CDR1 is MNHEY and CDR2 SVGAGI. The CDR3 is made up of 13 amino acids. V was cut by 0 bases and J by 9 bases, with 8 bases left in between. The CDR3 region is CASSYSPARELFF. Written as DNA, the CDR3 is TGTGCCAGCAGTTACTCCCCGGCCCGGGAGCTGTTTTTT.

The CDR3 bases are TGTGCCAGCAGCCAGGACCCAACCTACGAGCAGTACTTC. Translating gives CASSQDPTYEQYF. J is TRBJ2-7 and V is TRBV14; D gene ambiguous. This CDR3 is 13 amino acids long. Trimming pared 3 bases from V and 2 bases from J, leaving 8 bases between. In germline, CDR1 is SGHDN, CDR2 FVKESK.

This clone appeared a few times. The genes are TRBV4-2 and TRBJ2-7, with unresolved D. Germline V gene lookup returns CDR1 LGHNA and CDR2 YNFKEQ. This CDR3 contains 15 residues. V lost 0 bases to trimming and J lost 3 bases, with 12 bases between them. The CDR3 is CASSQDPSVLYEQYF. As DNA, the CDR3 is TGTGCCAGCAGCCAAGATCCCAGTGTACTCTACGAGCAGTACTTC.

The chain links TRBV11-2 to TRBJ1-3; 10 bases are a match to TRBD1. Trimming took 4 bases from V and 3 from J; bases not matched to a gene: 6. The CDR3 has 16 amino acids. CDR1 is SGHAT and CDR2 is FQNNGV in the germline V gene. The CDR3 loop reads CASSSWDRGGGNTIYF. The DNA for the CDR3 is TGTGCCAGCAGCTCCTGGGACAGGGGAGGTGGAAACACCATATATTTT. The full variable domain, in which reference TRBV11-2 and TRBJ1-3 provide the parts outside the CDR3, is EAGVAQSPRYKIIEKRQSVAFWCNPISGHATLYWYQQILGQGPKLLIQFQNNGVVDDSQLPKDRFSAERLKGVDSTLKIQPAKLEDSAVYLCASSSWDRGGGNTIYFGEGSWLTVV.